This T cell receptor (beta chain) originates from a study of T-cell memory formation after mild COVID-19. On the study more broadly: Across donors, TCR clusters were largely donor specific. Overall study findings and caveats: CD4+ contracting clones lay mainly in CM and EM, CD8+ ones in EMRA. SARS-CoV-2 specificity was not confirmed for second-wave clones peaking on day 37. Pre-infection memory held some responding clones, suggesting pre-existing cross-reactive T cells responded.

The germline V gene encodes CDR1 ENHRY and CDR2 SYGVKD. The CDR3 is made up of 13 amino acids. Trimming left V 8 bases short and J 0 bases short, with 9 bases between. Notes on this clonotype: Its cognate antigen is unknown.

From the 5' RACE reads, TCRdb called clonotypes with MiXCR, one entry per CDR3 protein. Of about 6,500 distinct CDR3 sequences listed, 58% are singletons. The clonotype originates from an adult who had mild COVID-19 (a few samples of this study predate the infection). Cell type and time point are not known. This chain links TRBV10-3 with TRBJ2-3; D possibly corresponds to TRBD2 (6 bases). Sequencing was performed on PBMCs or a T cell subset sorted from them (not recorded which). The CDR3 here is CAIRDSSTDTQYF. In DNA, the CDR3 is TGTGCCATCCGGGACTCTAGCACAGATACGCAGTATTTT.